This TCR beta chain was retrieved from a study of blood T cell repertoires in COVID-19 (dated by TCRdb to 2018 to 2020). As for the study more broadly: Collaborator samples came from the United States, Italy and Spain and covered acute and convalescent phases of COVID-19. The material from the prospective study consisted of cDNA or gDNA derived from T cells, B-cell-depleted T cells, or PBMCs. The dataset comprised deeply sampled blood TCRbeta repertoires from subjects exposed to, actively infected with, or recovered from COVID-19. The repertoires were made available in a free public database intended to serve as a resource for research on the immune response to SARS-CoV-2. Samples were obtained from the ongoing ImmuneRACE study (first 160 participants) and from roughly 1,300 subjects provided by 6 global collaborators. Sample metadata almost always included a de-identified subject ID, COVID-19 status, age in years and sex. HLA class I and class II types, where available, came from metadata supplied by the sample provider rather than from assay-based typing.

Whole blood was collected in K2EDTA tubes by collaborating institutions according to the institutions' own protocols. For TCRbeta analysis, collaborators shipped samples in one of three forms: frozen whole blood, isolated PBMCs, or DNA extracted from either of those sample types. Results and caveats for the whole study, not just this receptor: The quantity of clinical and demographic metadata differed by source and by participant and was supplied without curation.

A word on this clone: Its antigen is unknown. No quality values exist for individual bases; no much larger clone is one base distant.

TCRbeta CDR3 regions were amplified from genomic DNA by means of the immunoSEQ Assay, a bias-controlled multiplex PCR. As for how the authors treated the data: The number of nucleated cells in each sample was estimated by amplification of reference gene primers within the assay. Sequence reads were collapsed and filtered to measure the absolute abundance of every unique TCRbeta CDR3 rearrangement. For each sample, productive Simpson clonality was calculated as the square root of Simpson's diversity index across productive rearrangements. This is the immuneACCESS table as TCRdb keeps it, with only in-frame sequences that have V and J called. A part of the clones is gone; compared with another copy, unresolved V genes explain less than half, and the rest is unexplained. V, J and clone size were drawn from that table, and D and trimming were deduced from the DNA. This sample gives around 76,000 clones in total; roughly 86% of them show up just once. The ten largest clones represent more than 0.7% of the sample.

The V end loses 0 bases and the J end loses 0 bases, and a stretch of 9 bases separates them. The CDR3 covers 16 residues, taking in both the cysteine and the phenylalanine. The CDR3 DNA has 48 bases and is translated from base 1. In the germline V gene, CDR1 corresponds to LGHNA and CDR2 to YNFKEQ. This chain joins TRBV4-2 to TRBJ1-3; a tentative D match to TRBD1 spans 6 bases. Sequences were obtained from peripheral blood. This sequence originates from a woman aged 65 to 85 with acute or convalescent COVID-19. DNA sequence: TGTGCCAGCAGCCAAGATCGAGGGGGCTCTGGAAACACCATATATTTT. Protein translation: CASSQDRGGSGNTIYF.